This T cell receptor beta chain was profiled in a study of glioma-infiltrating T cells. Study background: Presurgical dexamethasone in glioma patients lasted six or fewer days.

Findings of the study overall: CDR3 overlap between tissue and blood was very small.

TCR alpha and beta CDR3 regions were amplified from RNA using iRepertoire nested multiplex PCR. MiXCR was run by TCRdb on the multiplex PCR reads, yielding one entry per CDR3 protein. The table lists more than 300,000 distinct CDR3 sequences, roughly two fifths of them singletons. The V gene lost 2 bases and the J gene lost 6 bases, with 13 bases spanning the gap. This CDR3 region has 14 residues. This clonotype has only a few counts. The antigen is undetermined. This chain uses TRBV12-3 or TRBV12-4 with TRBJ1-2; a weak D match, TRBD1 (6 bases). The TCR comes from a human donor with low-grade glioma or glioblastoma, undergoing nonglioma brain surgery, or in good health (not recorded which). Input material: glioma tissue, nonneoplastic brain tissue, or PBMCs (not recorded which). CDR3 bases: TGTGCCAGCAGTTTACAGGGGATCTTCGATGGCTACACCTTC. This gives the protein CASSLQGIFDGYTF.